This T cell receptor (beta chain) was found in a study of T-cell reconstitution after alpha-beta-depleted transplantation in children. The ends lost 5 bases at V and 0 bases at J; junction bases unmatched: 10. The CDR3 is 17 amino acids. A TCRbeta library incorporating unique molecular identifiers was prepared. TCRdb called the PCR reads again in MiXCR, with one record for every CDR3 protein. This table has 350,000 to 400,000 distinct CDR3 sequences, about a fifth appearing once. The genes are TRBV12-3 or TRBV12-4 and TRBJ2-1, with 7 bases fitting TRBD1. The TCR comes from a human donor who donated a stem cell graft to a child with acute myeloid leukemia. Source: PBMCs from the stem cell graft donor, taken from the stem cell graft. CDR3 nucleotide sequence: TGTGCCAGCAGTGCCTACAGGGGTCCCCACTCCTACAATGAGCAGTTCTTC. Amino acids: CASSAYRGPHSYNEQFF.